A selection of T cell receptor beta chains follows, all from one sample in a study of blood T cell repertoires in COVID-19. TCRdb's copy holds only in-frame clones and misses some; the assay was immunoSEQ multiplex PCR. The top ten hold 7.6% of the sample, which has around 170,000 clones, 75% to 90% seen once. Sample: peripheral blood. Source of these receptors: a woman between 65 and 79 years old with COVID-19, enrolled during active disease. Each CDR3 is given with its conserved first and last residue. The D gene is left open where the match is weak. Expanded clones are given a class, and other clones once, few, many or no size at all.

D,V,J,size,CDR3,DNA
TRBD2,TRBV7-2,TRBJ2-1,.,CASSPSGGSSYNEQFF,TGTGCCAGCAGCCCCTCCGGCGGGAGCTCCTACAATGAGCAGTTCTTC
.,TRBV14,TRBJ2-7,.,CASSQNLGGYEQYF,TGTGCCAGCAGCCAGAACCTTGGAGGCTACGAGCAGTACTTC
.,TRBV21-1,TRBJ2-7,.,CASSSARDKGSYEQYF,TGTGCCAGCAGCTCAGCCCGGGACAAGGGCTCCTACGAGCAGTACTTC
TRBD2,TRBV24-1,TRBJ2-1,.,CATSGTGSSGRAYNEQFF,TGTGCCACCAGTGGGACGGGGAGTAGCGGGAGGGCGTACAATGAGCAGTTCTTC
TRBD1,TRBV28,TRBJ2-2,.,CASSGPTGGTGELFF,TGTGCCAGCAGTGGCCCGACAGGGGGCACCGGGGAGCTGTTTTTT
TRBD1,TRBV7-8,TRBJ2-1,.,CAAGQGVYNEQFF,TGTGCCGCTGGACAGGGAGTCTACAATGAGCAGTTCTTC
.,TRBV7-9,TRBJ2-1,.,CASSVSFDEQFF,TGTGCCAGCAGCGTCAGTTTTGATGAGCAGTTCTTC
TRBD1,TRBV5-8,TRBJ2-2,few,CASSAGGVRTGELFF,TGTGCCAGCAGTGCAGGGGGCGTGCGCACCGGGGAGCTGTTTTTT
TRBD1,TRBV5-1,TRBJ2-3,.,CASRGTATDTQYF,TGCGCCAGCAGGGGGACAGCCACAGATACGCAGTATTTT
.,TRBV18,TRBJ1-2,.,CANSPLPWAYGYTF,TGTGCCAACTCACCCCTGCCGTGGGCGTATGGCTACACCTTC
TRBD1,TRBV6-5,TRBJ1-1,.,CASTSWTGETTEAFF,TGTGCCAGCACCTCCTGGACAGGGGAAACCACTGAAGCTTTCTTT
TRBD2,TRBV28,TRBJ2-7,.,CASSSGGTSGYYEQYF,TGTGCCAGCAGTTCCGGCGGGACTAGCGGTTATTACGAGCAGTACTTC
TRBD1,TRBV28,TRBJ1-2,.,CASSIPHQTGRYGYTF,TGTGCCAGCAGTATCCCTCACCAGACAGGGAGATATGGCTACACCTTC
.,TRBV7-3,TRBJ2-1,.,CASSRGAQPYNEQFF,TGTGCCAGCAGCCGTGGAGCCCAGCCCTACAATGAGCAGTTCTTC
TRBD1,TRBV29-1,TRBJ2-3,.,CSVDGTGPHTDTQYF,TGCAGCGTTGACGGGACAGGACCACACACAGATACGCAGTATTTT
TRBD1,TRBV7-2,TRBJ1-2,.,CASSPWGTGGPYGYTF,TGTGCCAGCAGCCCGTGGGGGACAGGGGGCCCCTATGGCTACACCTTC
TRBD2,TRBV4-1,TRBJ2-3,once,CAAPDYERDQYF,TGCGCCGCTCCGGACTACGAGCGGGATCAGTATTTT
.,TRBV6-6,TRBJ1-4,.,CASSYSNIFFF,TGTGCCAGCAGTTACTCGAACATCTTCTTTTTT
.,TRBV3-1/TRBV3-2,TRBJ1-4,.,CASSQGSYEKLFF,TGTGCCAGCAGCCAAGGTAGTTATGAAAAACTGTTTTTT
.,TRBV20-1,TRBJ2-7,few,CSATTGDEQYF,TGCAGTGCTACGACGGGAGACGAGCAGTACTTC
.,TRBV3-1/TRBV3-2,TRBJ1-1,.,CASSPNKGVEAFF,TGTGCCAGCAGCCCCAATAAGGGGGTTGAAGCTTTCTTT
TRBD1,TRBV7-9,TRBJ1-1,few,CASSPGTVDFYTEAFF,TGTGCCAGCAGCCCCGGGACAGTCGACTTCTACACTGAAGCTTTCTTT
.,TRBV28,TRBJ2-1,.,CASSLPRRNEQFF,TGTGCCAGCAGTTTACCCCGGAGGAATGAGCAGTTCTTC
TRBD2,TRBV11-2,TRBJ2-7,once,CASSSQAGGSYEQYF,TGTGCCAGCAGCTCCCAAGCGGGAGGGTCCTACGAGCAGTACTTC
.,TRBV4-1,TRBJ2-7,.,CASSQIREFYEQYF,TGCGCCAGCAGCCAAATCAGGGAATTCTACGAGCAGTACTTC
TRBD1,TRBV2,TRBJ1-2,once,CASETGTGDRGNYGYTF,TGTGCCAGTGAGACCGGGACAGGGGACCGTGGGAACTATGGCTACACCTTC
.,TRBV3-1/TRBV3-2,TRBJ2-5,many,CASSQDLRGTQYF,TGTGCCAGCAGCCAAGATTTGAGAGGGACCCAGTACTTC
TRBD2,TRBV19,TRBJ2-7,.,CASSIWGGAYEQYF,TGTGCCAGTAGTATCTGGGGGGGAGCCTACGAGCAGTACTTC
.,TRBV7-2,TRBJ2-3,once,CASSLGLRPSTDTQYF,TGTGCCAGCAGCTTAGGTTTGCGGCCTAGCACAGATACGCAGTATTTT
TRBD1,TRBV7-9,TRBJ1-4,once,CASSFRGRNEKLFF,TGTGCCAGCAGCTTCAGGGGGCGCAATGAAAAACTGTTTTTT
TRBD1,TRBV3-1/TRBV3-2,TRBJ1-2,.,CASSQDSRRQGEDGYTF,TGTGCCAGCAGCCAAGATTCGAGGAGACAGGGAGAGGATGGCTACACCTTC
TRBD2,TRBV14,TRBJ2-5,few,CASSPGTSRETQYF,TGTGCCAGCAGCCCCGGGACTAGTAGAGAGACCCAGTACTTC
.,TRBV28,TRBJ1-3,.,CASSLGGARGNTIYF,TGTGCCAGCAGTTTAGGGGGCGCGAGGGGAAACACCATATATTTT
TRBD1,TRBV9,TRBJ1-2,.,CASSTSVPGQGPAYGYTF,TGTGCCAGCAGCACCAGCGTCCCGGGACAGGGGCCGGCTTATGGCTACACCTTC
TRBD1,TRBV24-1,TRBJ2-1,.,CATSDSGTGYYNEQFF,TGTGCCACCAGTGATTCCGGGACAGGGTACTACAATGAGCAGTTCTTC
.,TRBV7-3,TRBJ1-1,.,CASSSPTGGEAFF,TGTGCCAGCAGCTCGCCCACCGGGGGTGAAGCTTTCTTT
.,TRBV7-2,TRBJ1-6,few,CASSPWAGESPLHF,TGTGCCAGCAGCCCTTGGGCGGGGGAGTCACCCCTCCACTTT
TRBD2,TRBV5-1,TRBJ2-7,once,CASSGNSGGSSYEQYF,TGCGCCAGCAGTGGCAACTCGGGGGGGAGCTCCTACGAGCAGTACTTC
.,TRBV5-1,TRBJ1-4,.,CASSWAGNEKLFF,TGCGCCAGCAGCTGGGCGGGGAATGAAAAACTGTTTTTT